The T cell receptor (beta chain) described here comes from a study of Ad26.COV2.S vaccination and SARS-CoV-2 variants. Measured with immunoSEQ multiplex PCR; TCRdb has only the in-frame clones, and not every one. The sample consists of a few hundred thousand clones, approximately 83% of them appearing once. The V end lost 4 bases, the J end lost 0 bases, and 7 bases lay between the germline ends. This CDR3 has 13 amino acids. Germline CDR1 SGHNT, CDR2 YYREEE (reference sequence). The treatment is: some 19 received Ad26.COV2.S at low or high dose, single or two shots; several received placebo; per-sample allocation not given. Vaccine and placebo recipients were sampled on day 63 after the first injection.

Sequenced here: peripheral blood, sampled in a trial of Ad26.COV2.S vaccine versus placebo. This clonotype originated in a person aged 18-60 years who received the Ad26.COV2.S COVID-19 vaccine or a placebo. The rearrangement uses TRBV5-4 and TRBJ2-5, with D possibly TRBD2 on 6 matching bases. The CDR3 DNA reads TGTGCCAGCAGCCGGGGGTACCAAGAGACCCAGTACTTC. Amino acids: CASSRGYQETQYF.